The clone carrying this T cell receptor (beta chain) was seen only a few times. Antigen unknown. 5'-RACE, quantitative and with molecular barcodes, yielded the TCR beta libraries. One entry per CDR3 protein results from TCRdb running MiXCR on the 5' RACE reads. The profile shows approximately 520,000 distinct CDR3 sequences, about 5.7% of them singletons. The data belong to a study of CD8 T cells in ankylosing spondylitis. Study results and caveats: Seemingly characteristic of ankylosing spondylitis blood was a TCR beta motif consisting of fewer than 10 highly homologous variants.

There are 14 residues in the CDR3. Trimming shortened V by 5 bases and J by 0 bases, and 8 bases separated the two germline ends. Germline values: CDR1 SGHTA, CDR2 FQGNSA. The sample consisted of blood, either unsorted or a sorted T cell fraction (not recorded which). The rearrangement uses TRBV7-2 and TRBJ1-3; no reliable D call. The source of this sequence is a male donor with ankylosing spondylitis. The CDR3 is CASSPAYSGNTIYF. CDR3 DNA: TGTGCCAGCAGCCCAGCTTACTCTGGAAACACCATATATTTT.